Detailed here is one T cell receptor (beta chain). The antigen is undetermined. The germline V gene encodes CDR1 LNHNV and CDR2 YYDKDF (reference sequence). The CDR3 is 15 amino acids. V gave up 0 bases and J gave up 2 bases, with 8 bases separating them. The source of the sample is a study of OX40 agonist ivuxolimab in advanced cancers. About the research overall: Patients were dosed with the agonistic anti-OX40 (CD134) antibody ivuxolimab. Study-level findings and limits: Clones of CD4+ and CD8+ blood T cells grew by week 6 at doses of 0.1 to 3.0 mg/kg.

Measured with immunoSEQ multiplex PCR; TCRdb has only the in-frame clones, and not every one. The sample yields over 80,000 clones, 84% seen once. Peripheral blood came from all dose cohorts at three timepoints. This sequence originates from an adult with an advanced solid tumor such as melanoma, head and neck, liver or kidney cancer. The specimen was CD4+ or CD8+ T cells sorted from blood, collected in a trial of the OX40 agonist ivuxolimab. The chain has TRBV15 and TRBJ1-3; D is uncertain. The DNA of the CDR3 is TGTGCCACCAGCAGAGAACGAGGAGCTGGAAACACCATATATTTT. Its translation is CATSRERGAGNTIYF. Filled out from reference TRBV15 and TRBJ1-3, the complete variable domain reads DAMVIQNPRYQVTQFGKPVTLSCSQTLNHNVMYWYQQKSSQAPKLLFHYYDKDFNNEADTPDNFQSRRPNTSFCFLDIRSPGLGDTAMYLCATSRERGAGNTIYFGEGSWLTVV.